The 16 T cell receptor beta chains below all came from one sample that was sequenced in a study of T cell responses to AZD1222 COVID-19 vaccine. Assay used: immunoSEQ multiplex PCR; TCRdb lists only in-frame clones, some missing. Of about 100,000 clones detected, 87% appear once; the ten largest clones hold around 2.3%. This material consisted of peripheral blood, taken 28 days after the second AZD1222 dose. These receptors were obtained from an adult who received the AZD1222 COVID-19 vaccine.

This clone occurred a few times. The chain recombines TRBV7-9 with TRBJ2-2; D possibly matches TRBD1 or TRBD2 (5 bases each). Trimming stripped 5 bases from V and 1 base from J, with 17 bases between. This CDR3 is built from 17 residues. The germline V gene encodes CDR1 SEHNR and CDR2 FQNEAQ (reference sequence). The CDR3 protein is CASSLGTGQGNTGELFF. DNA of the CDR3: TGTGCCAGCAGCCTAGGGACGGGGCAGGGGAACACCGGGGAGCTGTTTTTT. The full variable domain, with the rest looked up from reference TRBV7-9 and TRBJ2-2, is DTGVSQNPRHKITKRGQNVTFRCDPISEHNRLYWYRQTLGQGPEFLTYFQNEAQLEKSRLLSDRFSAERPKGSFSTLEIQRTEQGDSAMYLCASSLGTGQGNTGELFFGEGSRLTVL.

The CDR3 region is CASSQSGLAGSPTYEQYF. CDR3 nucleotides: TGCGCCAGCAGCCAATCGGGACTAGCGGGTTCTCCCACCTACGAGCAGTACTTC. The chain is built from TRBV4-1 and TRBJ2-7; 12 bases line up with TRBD2. After removal of 2 bases from V and 2 bases from J, the junction contained 10 bases not matched to a gene. Germline V CDR1 and CDR2: MGHRA, YSYEKL. This CDR3 comprises 18 residues.

The chain uses TRBV7-9 and TRBJ2-1; perhaps TRBD2 as D (6 bases). Trimming removed 4 bases from V and 6 bases from J, with 13 bases in between. The CDR3 loop spans 14 amino acids. From germline, CDR1 is SEHNR and CDR2 FQNEAQ (reference sequence). CDR3 in DNA: TGTGCCAGCAGCTCTGGAGGGAGTAGCAATGAGCAGTTCTTC. It translates to CASSSGGSSNEQFF.

This clone was seen once. CDR3 sequence reads: CSASRILSSSYEQYF. CDR3 DNA: TGCAGTGCTAGTCGCATTTTGTCGTCCTCCTACGAGCAGTACTTC. The chain employs TRBV20-1 and TRBJ2-7; no reliable D call. Trimming stripped 3 bases from V and 0 bases from J, with 15 bases between. Germline V lookup: CDR1 DFQATT, CDR2 SNEGSKA (reference sequence). This CDR3 is built from 15 residues.

J is TRBJ2-1 and V is TRBV5-1; 13 bases fit TRBD2. Trimming at V came to 4 bases and at J to 6 bases, leaving 7 bases not matched to a gene. Germline-derived CDR1 and CDR2 are SGHRS and YFSETQ. The CDR3 spans 16 residues. CDR3: CASSALGLAGTNEQFF. DNA of the CDR3: TGCGCCAGCAGCGCGTTGGGACTAGCGGGAACCAATGAGCAGTTCTTC.

The chain couples TRBV14 to TRBJ2-5; D not certain. Germline V CDR1 and CDR2: SGHDN, FVKESK. V was shortened by 3 bases and J by 0 bases, with 11 bases between the two germline ends. This CDR3 has 15 amino acids. This CDR3 is CASSHFNRDQETQYF. As DNA, the CDR3 is TGTGCCAGCAGCCATTTTAACCGGGACCAAGAGACCCAGTACTTC.

The rearrangement joins TRBV7-2 to TRBJ1-5; possibly TRBD1 for D (5 bases). Germline V CDR1 and CDR2: SGHTA, FQGNSA. This CDR3 is 16 amino acids long. Trimming stripped 0 bases from V and 3 bases from J, with 12 bases between. The CDR3 DNA is TGTGCCAGCAGCTTAGCAGGGGCTGGTAACAATCAGCCCCAGCATTTT. It translates to CASSLAGAGNNQPQHF.

The chain has TRBV5-1 and TRBJ2-2; D not certain. The germline V gene encodes CDR1 SGHRS and CDR2 YFSETQ. Trimming shortened V by 0 bases and J by 2 bases, and 8 bases separated the two germline ends. The CDR3 totals 15 residues. Here the CDR3 reads CASSLDQYNTGELFF. The CDR3 nucleotides are TGCGCCAGCAGCTTGGATCAGTACAACACCGGGGAGCTGTTTTTT.

As regards this clone: Other DNA sequences in this sample translate to the same CDR3. The chain combines TRBV6-5 with TRBJ1-2; possibly TRBD1 for D (6 bases). Per germline, CDR1 MNHEY and CDR2 SVGAGI. The CDR3 is made up of 11 amino acids. V lost 5 bases, J lost 7 bases, and 8 bases lay in between. CDR3 region: CASSTGFGYTF. The CDR3 DNA sequence: TGTGCCAGCAGTACAGGGTTTGGCTACACCTTC.

V usage is TRBV13 and J usage is TRBJ1-2, with D possibly being TRBD1 (5 bases). CDR3 length: 14 amino acids. Looked up from germline, CDR1 is PRHDT and CDR2 is FYEKMQ (reference sequence). Trimming cost V 3 bases and J 5 bases, with 13 bases left between them. The CDR3 DNA reads TGTGCCAGCAGCTTCGGACAAGGCGGGTATGGCTACACCTTC. Protein sequence: CASSFGQGGYGYTF.

The chain is built from TRBV7-6 and TRBJ2-2, with 8 nucleotides matching TRBD1. This CDR3 has 15 amino acids. Trimming cost V 1 base and J 5 bases; bases outside gene matches: 3. CDR1 is SGHVS, CDR2 FNYEAQ, per germline. The CDR3 reads CASSLGTGFTGELFF. CDR3 bases: TGTGCCAGCAGCTTAGGGACAGGGTTTACCGGGGAGCTGTTTTTT.

A remark on this clone: One end of the junction varies from germline; a read error may be responsible. The CDR3 DNA is TGTGCCAGCAGGTTAGCCGATCTCCAAGAGACCCAGTACTTC. It specifies CASRLADLQETQYF. The V and J genes are TRBV13 and TRBJ2-5; D is unresolved. Germline CDR1 and CDR2: PRHDT and FYEKMQ (reference sequence). The CDR3 length is 14 residues. Full variable domain (missing parts from reference TRBV13 and TRBJ2-5): AAGVIQSPRHLIKEKRETATLKCYPIPRHDTVYWYQQGPGQDPQFLISFYEKMQSDKGSIPDRFSAQQFSDYHSELNMSSLELGDSALYFCASRLADLQETQYFGPGTRLLVL.

J is TRBJ1-1 and V is TRBV5-1, with 7 bases fitting TRBD1. Looked up from germline, CDR1 is SGHRS and CDR2 is YFSETQ. Trimming took 3 bases from V and 8 from J; bases not matched to a gene: 10. This CDR3 region has 14 residues. CDR3 in amino acids: CASSSFSRTGEAFF. CDR3 nucleotide sequence: TGCGCCAGCAGCTCCTTTTCCAGGACAGGAGAAGCTTTCTTT.

The chain joins TRBV2 to TRBJ2-1; 7 positions match TRBD1. CDR1 and CDR2 from the germline V gene are SNHLY and FYNNEI. There are 16 residues in the CDR3. V gave up 6 bases and J gave up 9 bases; unmatched junction bases: 17. CDR3 in DNA: TGTGCCAGCAGAAGGGACAGTAATACGCCTCTGGGTGAGCAGTTCTTC. Residues: CASRRDSNTPLGEQFF.

The J gene is TRBJ2-2, the V gene TRBV3-1 (or the pseudogene TRBV3-2); D not resolved. Trimming shortened V by 0 bases and J by 2 bases, and 10 bases separated the two germline ends. Germline loops: CDR1 LGHDT, CDR2 YNNKEL (reference sequence). This CDR3 comprises 16 residues. The CDR3 sequence is CASSQDFAQNTGELFF. The CDR3 DNA reads as TGTGCCAGCAGCCAAGATTTCGCCCAAAACACCGGGGAGCTGTTTTTT.

This chain uses TRBV3-1 (or the pseudogene TRBV3-2) with TRBJ2-1; 12 bases are shared with TRBD2. After removal of 4 bases from V and 5 bases from J, the junction contained 3 bases not matched to a gene. The CDR3 covers 15 residues. Looked up from germline, CDR1 is LGHDT and CDR2 is YNNKEL (reference sequence). This CDR3 is CASSRLAGGHNEQFF. CDR3 sequence (DNA): TGTGCCAGCAGCCGTCTAGCGGGAGGGCACAATGAGCAGTTCTTC.